A selection of T cell receptor beta chains follows, all from one sample in a study of shared T cell receptors in the human thymus. Only in-frame clones appear in the TCRdb table, and some are missing; sequencing was by immunoSEQ multiplex PCR. This table holds over 650,000 clones, roughly 86% found once. Another study also made use of these data, one on human thymus T cells.

The source material was thymocytes. The receptor set was obtained from a boy in the first two years of life with a congenital heart defect. The CDR3 runs from the conserved cysteine through the conserved F or W. Fields, in order: V gene, clone size, J gene, CDR3 protein. Only some rows state a clone size, as once, few, many or a class for expanded clones.

>TRBV14|once|TRBJ2-3
CASSQAPTRGGRTQYF
>TRBV4-3|NA|TRBJ2-1
CASSQTPDYRRIEQFF
>TRBV6-5|NA|TRBJ1-3
CASSYMPRGSGNTIYF
>TRBV11-2|NA|TRBJ2-7
CASSPITTRRHEQYF
>TRBV4-1|NA|TRBJ1-4
CASSQVSVSLEKLFF
>TRBV7-9|NA|TRBJ1-2
CASSSITGLYGYTF
>TRBV4-3|once|TRBJ2-3
CASSQALSTDTQYF
>TRBV28|NA|TRBJ2-2
CASSLCPASGPAGELFF
>TRBV4-3|NA|TRBJ2-1
CASSQDSGITYNEQFF
>TRBV28|NA|TRBJ2-2
CASSLSQIQGPGELFF
>TRBV27|NA|TRBJ2-5
CASSRPGSRETQYF
>TRBV4-1|NA|TRBJ1-5
CASSPRLTVSNQPQHF
>TRBV28|NA|TRBJ2-5
CASSLRRGEETQYF
>TRBV29-1|NA|TRBJ1-5
CSVVTGSGQPQHF
>TRBV19|NA|TRBJ2-1
CASSFPGLAGGPDEQFF
>TRBV6-1|NA|TRBJ1-1
CASLGQVEAFF
>TRBV6-5|NA|TRBJ1-5
CASSFTPRVAQHF
>TRBV29-1|NA|TRBJ2-1
CSGILAASYNEQFF
>TRBV30|few|TRBJ1-2
CAWSTLGAYGYTF
>TRBV7-3|few|TRBJ2-1
CASSSLAGAVYNEQFF
>TRBV9|NA|TRBJ2-1
CASSEARGGLDEQFF
>TRBV4-1|NA|TRBJ2-7
CASSQRLRGLYEQYF
>TRBV7-2|NA|TRBJ1-2
CASSLGGNYGYTF
>TRBV15|NA|TRBJ2-1
CATAVRLAGRSSYNEQFF
>TRBV28|NA|TRBJ2-3
CASSLKGEGQEKHTDTQYF
>TRBV5-4|NA|TRBJ2-4
CASSLYPGGSHIQYF
>TRBV19|NA|TRBJ1-1
CASSIQPPPGLPPGNTEAFF
>TRBV4-3|NA|TRBJ2-2
CASSQENGRVDTGELFF
>TRBV30|NA|TRBJ2-7
CAWRLGGWSSYEQYF
>TRBV4-3|NA|TRBJ2-7
CASSPESSGFWFEQYF
>TRBV19|NA|TRBJ1-2
CASSRGLLYGYTF
>TRBV9|NA|TRBJ2-1
CASSPTSGPYNEQFF
>TRBV7-9|NA|TRBJ2-1
CASRSTGGNEQFF
>TRBV19|NA|TRBJ1-2
CASSPTHRGLTYGYTF
>TRBV11-2|NA|TRBJ2-6
CASSSLYKTGANVLTF
>TRBV4-2|NA|TRBJ1-2
CASSQDEGYTF
>TRBV5-1|NA|TRBJ2-1
CASSSGGPVPIPLHEQFF
>TRBV4-3|NA|TRBJ2-7
CASSQRLQGYEQYF
>TRBV6-5|once|NA
CASSSPGSYEQYF
>TRBV18|NA|TRBJ1-1
CASSPSGSNTEAFF
>TRBV9|NA|TRBJ2-5
CASSPGGTSGIQASETQYF
>TRBV30|NA|TRBJ1-5
CAWSVKSRAADQPQHF
>TRBV27|NA|TRBJ2-2
CASSYELAGPGELFF
>TRBV7-9|NA|TRBJ2-7
CASSYGIRDRSYEQYF
>TRBV27|NA|TRBJ2-7
CASSLESKRQGASYEQYF
>TRBV29-1|NA|TRBJ2-5
CSVNQGFGETQYF
>TRBV29-1|NA|TRBJ2-1
CSVEGLAGRGNEQFF
>TRBV27|NA|TRBJ2-1
CASSKTRYNEQFF
>TRBV27|NA|TRBJ1-3
CASSLGGPGNTIYF
>TRBV10-2|NA|TRBJ2-7
CASSGGVAGGNEQYF
>TRBV6-5|NA|TRBJ2-7
CASSPGRDCEQYF
>TRBV11-2|NA|TRBJ2-7
CASTLRLADYEQYF
>TRBV27|NA|TRBJ2-7
CASSPTQDRVYEQYF
>TRBV7-6|NA|TRBJ1-1
CASSLEILGDEAFF